This T cell receptor (beta chain) was recorded in a study of CD8 T cells in Susac syndrome. The ends were cut back, 2 bases at V and 7 bases at J, with 15 bases in the middle. This CDR3 is built from 15 residues. CDR1 is SGHAT and CDR2 is FQDESV in the germline V gene (reference sequence). Blood CD8+ and CD4+ T cells underwent high-throughput TCR beta sequencing. The multiple sclerosis controls were treatment-naive patients with relapsing-remitting disease that was stable or active. Purification of the CD8+ and CD4+ T cells relied on negative isolation, and TEMRA cells underwent FACS enrichment. RNA totalling 0.5 to 1 ug underwent reverse transcription with random hexamers. The TCR beta CDR3 was amplified by immunoSEQ multiplex PCR across 54 Vbeta, 13 Jbeta. TCRdb called the immunoSEQ multiplex PCR reads again in MiXCR, with one record for every CDR3 protein. The data contain under 150,000 distinct CDR3 sequences, less than 95% of them singletons.

This clonotype was obtained from a human donor with multiple sclerosis. This rearrangement joins TRBV11-1 to TRBJ2-1, with D perhaps matching TRBD1 (5 bases). Specimen: CD4+ T cells from PBMCs. The CDR3 region is CASSLFRDSRNEQFF. The CDR3 DNA reads TGTGCCAGCAGCTTATTCAGGGATTCACGGAATGAGCAGTTCTTC.